A single sample gave rise to the 28 T cell receptor beta chains below, sequenced in a study of beta chain features in type 1 diabetes (dated by TCRdb to 2017 to 2018). Receptor amplification or capture employed the immunoSEQ multiplex PCR assay. All of the isolated RNA was reverse transcribed with the High Capacity cDNA Reverse Transcription Kit, so expressed TCRB transcripts were sequenced. TCRdb retrieved this table from immuneACCESS and kept in-frame rearrangements only. Not all clones are present; in checked studies, unresolved V genes account for under half, and no reason is known for the remainder. The sample table lists 110,000 to 150,000 clones, approximately 9.8% of them with a count of one. Of the sample, 0.55% to 0.75% falls within the top ten clones. Sequencing was carried out using central memory CD4+ T cells from blood. The receptors come from a woman between 40 and 55 years old in good health.

This clone came up a few times. The chain links TRBV5-6 to TRBJ1-1, with a possible D match to TRBD1 (5 bases). CDR3 length: 16 amino acids. Germline V lookup: CDR1 SGHDT, CDR2 YYEEEE. Trimming took 0 bases from V and 0 from J, leaving 12 bases between them. The chain's CDR3 is CASSLDGGGMNTEAFF. In DNA, the CDR3 is TGTGCCAGCAGCTTGGACGGGGGGGGGATGAACACTGAAGCTTTCTTT.

V usage is TRBV5-4 and J usage is TRBJ2-5, with D perhaps matching TRBD2 (5 bases). V was shortened by 2 bases and J by 1 base, with 6 bases between the two germline ends. The CDR3 sequence is 13 residues long. Germline V gene data show CDR1 as SGHNT and CDR2 as YYREEE (reference sequence). The CDR3 protein is CASSLGLQETQYF. The CDR3 coding sequence is TGTGCCAGCAGCTTAGGACTCCAAGAGACCCAGTACTTC.

The chain carries TRBV7-9 and TRBJ1-2; 9 nucleotides align to TRBD1. V gave up 5 bases and J gave up 4 bases; unmatched junction bases: 5. CDR1 and CDR2 from the germline V gene are SEHNR and FQNEAQ (reference sequence). This CDR3 has 14 amino acids. As DNA, the CDR3 is TGTGCCAGCAGCACGGGACAGGGAGTCTATGGCTACACCTTC. It codes for CASSTGQGVYGYTF.

In nucleotides, the CDR3 is TGTGCCAGCAGTCCAGGGGCCGCAGGCACAGATACGCAGTATTTT. Translating gives CASSPGAAGTDTQYF. V is TRBV28 and J is TRBJ2-3; tentative D call: TRBD1 (6 bases). There are 15 residues in the CDR3. V gave up 5 bases and J gave up 1 base, with 13 bases separating them. The germline gives CDR1 MDHEN, CDR2 SYDVKM.

This clone was counted only a few times. The rearrangement joins TRBV5-4 to TRBJ2-2; TRBD1 matches 10 bases. The CDR3 extends over 16 amino acids. Germline V gives CDR1 SGHNT, CDR2 YYREEE (reference sequence). V lost 3 bases to trimming and J lost 7 bases; unmatched junction nucleotides: 9. The CDR3 coding sequence is TGTGCCAGCAGCTCCCCGGGACAGGGGTTGGGCGGGGAGCTGTTTTTT. It yields the protein CASSSPGQGLGGELFF.

V gene TRBV7-9 combines with J gene TRBJ2-1, with D possibly matching TRBD2 (6 bases). Germline V gene data show CDR1 as SEHNR and CDR2 as FQNEAQ (reference sequence). Trimming removed 4 bases at V and 13 bases at J, with 14 bases between. This CDR3 comprises 12 residues. CDR3: CASSSDYSLQFF. The CDR3 nucleotides read TGTGCCAGCAGCTCGGACTATTCTCTTCAGTTCTTC. The full variable domain, with the rest looked up from reference TRBV7-9 and TRBJ2-1, is DTGVSQNPRHKITKRGQNVTFRCDPISEHNRLYWYRQTLGQGPEFLTYFQNEAQLEKSRLLSDRFSAERPKGSFSTLEIQRTEQGDSAMYLCASSSDYSLQFFGPGTRLTVL.

The rearrangement joins TRBV7-2 to TRBJ2-2; TRBD2 agrees at 13 bases. V shed 4 bases, J shed 6 bases, and the junction held 8 bases outside the gene matches. The CDR3 consists of 17 residues. Germline V CDR1 and CDR2: SGHTA, FQGNSA. The CDR3 protein is CASSSRATSGGPGELFF. CDR3 DNA sequence: TGTGCCAGCAGCTCGCGGGCGACTAGCGGGGGGCCCGGGGAGCTGTTTTTT.

There are a few counts of this clone. V is TRBV7-2 and J is TRBJ2-2, with D possibly being TRBD1 (6 bases). V dropped 5 bases and J dropped 4 bases, with 11 bases sitting between them. The germline gives CDR1 SGHTA, CDR2 FQGNSA. CDR3 length: 14 amino acids. The CDR3 here is CASSRQASTGELFF. CDR3 coding DNA: TGTGCCAGCAGCCGACAGGCCTCCACCGGGGAGCTGTTTTTT. The complete variable domain, with remaining parts taken from reference TRBV7-2 and TRBJ2-2, reads GAGVSQSPSNKVTEKGKDVELRCDPISGHTALYWYRQSLGQGLEFLIYFQGNSAPDKSGLPSDRFSAERTGGSVSTLTIQRTQQEDSAVYLCASSRQASTGELFFGEGSRLTVL.

This clone has just a few counts. The rearrangement links TRBV19 to TRBJ1-2, with TRBD1 identical over 9 bases. This CDR3 comprises 14 residues. Per germline, CDR1 LNHDA and CDR2 SQIVND (reference sequence). The trim removed 5 bases at V and 4 bases at J, leaving 5 bases unmatched. This chain's CDR3 is CASSLQGASYGYTF. CDR3 nucleotide sequence: TGTGCCAGTAGTTTACAGGGGGCGTCCTATGGCTACACCTTC.

There are a few counts of this clone. The chain combines TRBV9 with TRBJ2-4; 7 bases map to TRBD2. V trimming: 7 bases; J trimming: 0 bases; junction bases outside the gene matches: 1. Germline-derived CDR1 and CDR2 are SGDLS and YYNGEE. This CDR3 region has 13 residues. CDR3 sequence reads: CASGREAKNIQYF. As DNA, the CDR3 is TGTGCCAGCGGGAGGGAAGCCAAAAACATTCAGTACTTC.

This clone was counted a few times. The chain links TRBV5-1 to TRBJ1-2; 7 bases line up with TRBD1. CDR1 and CDR2 (germline): SGHRS, YFSETQ. This CDR3 contains 17 residues. Losses at the gene ends were 0 bases for V and 5 bases for J; bases not matched to a gene: 13. CDR3 protein: CASSLAPLEQGLYGYTF. CDR3 DNA sequence: TGCGCCAGCAGCTTGGCGCCCTTAGAACAGGGGCTGTATGGCTACACCTTC. The complete variable domain, with remaining parts taken from reference TRBV5-1 and TRBJ1-2, reads KAGVTQTPRYLIKTRGQQVTLSCSPISGHRSVSWYQQTPGQGLQFLFEYFSETQRNKGNFPGRFSGRQFSNSRSEMNVSTLELGDSALYLCASSLAPLEQGLYGYTFGSGTRLTVV.

This clone occurred a few times. This sample includes further DNA sequences coding for the same CDR3. The CDR3 DNA sequence: TGCGCCAGCAGTCAGGACAGGGGGGAGACCCAGTACTTC. It yields the protein CASSQDRGETQYF. V is TRBV4-3 and J is TRBJ2-5, with TRBD1 matching 10 bases. This CDR3 spans 13 amino acids. Germline V gene data show CDR1 as LGHNA and CDR2 as YSLEER. V shed 6 bases, J shed 5 bases, and the junction held 3 bases outside the gene matches.

This clone was observed a few times. The sample contains more than one DNA sequence encoding this CDR3. The rearrangement links TRBV19 to TRBJ1-1; D is ambiguous. CDR1 is LNHDA, CDR2 SQIVND, per germline (reference sequence). Between the trimmed V and J ends, which lost 6 bases and 1 base, there was a span of 6 bases. The length of the CDR3 is 12 residues. CDR3 coding DNA: TGTGCCAGTAGCCGACAGAACACTGAAGCTTTCTTT. This sequence encodes CASSRQNTEAFF.

This clone has at least ten counts. At the DNA level, this CDR3 is encoded by other sequences in the same sample as well. CDR3 residues: CASSLGGDSYEQYF. The CDR3 DNA reads TGTGCCAGCAGCTTGGGCGGGGACAGCTACGAGCAGTACTTC. V is TRBV13 and J is TRBJ2-7, with D perhaps matching TRBD1 (7 bases). Trimming stripped 3 bases from V and 3 bases from J, with 12 bases between. CDR1 and CDR2 (germline): PRHDT, FYEKMQ (reference sequence). The CDR3 has 14 amino acids. Full variable domain (outside the CDR3, taken from reference TRBV13 and TRBJ2-7): AAGVIQSPRHLIKEKRETATLKCYPIPRHDTVYWYQQGPGQDPQFLISFYEKMQSDKGSIPDRFSAQQFSDYHSELNMSSLELGDSALYFCASSLGGDSYEQYFGPGTRLTVT.

This chain connects TRBV10-2 to TRBJ2-7; 7 nucleotides align to TRBD1. This CDR3 contains 14 residues. Unmatched junction bases numbered 8, after V lost 8 bases and J lost 1 base. Germline CDR1 and CDR2: WSHSY and SAAADI. As DNA, the CDR3 is TGCGCCAGCCGGGACAGTTCCTTTTCCTACGAGCAGTACTTC. Encoded protein: CASRDSSFSYEQYF.

This clone was seen a few times. The chain uses TRBV7-2 and TRBJ2-3; D is possibly TRBD1 (6 bases). Germline V gives CDR1 SGHTA, CDR2 FQGNSA. V was cut by 7 bases and J by 3 bases, with 26 bases left in between. This CDR3 has 18 amino acids. As DNA, the CDR3 is TGTGCCAGCACCCCGACAGGTGGGAGTAGAGAACAAACAGATACGCAGTATTTT. Amino acids: CASTPTGGSREQTDTQYF.

There are a few counts of this clone. The gene calls are TRBV10-3 and TRBJ2-3, with D hard to call. The germline V gene has CDR1 ENHRY and CDR2 SYGVKD. V was cut by 11 bases and J by 2 bases, with 11 bases left in between. The CDR3 length is 12 residues. The CDR3 loop reads CASNSHTDTQYF. The DNA of the CDR3 is TGTGCCTCGAACTCCCACACAGATACGCAGTATTTT.

The chain employs TRBV18 and TRBJ1-3; a possible D gene is TRBD1 (5 bases). The V end lost 0 bases, the J end lost 8 bases, and 11 bases lay between the germline ends. There are 14 residues in the CDR3. Germline CDR1 and CDR2: KGHSH and LQKENI. The CDR3 protein is CASSPPAGSDTIYF. The CDR3 region has the DNA TGTGCCAGCTCACCACCGGCAGGGTCGGACACCATATATTTT.

This chain connects TRBV6-6 to TRBJ2-3; TRBD1 matches at 8 bases. CDR3 length equals 16 residues. Germline loops: CDR1 MNHNY, CDR2 SVGAGI (reference sequence). J gave up 1 base and V 6 bases, and 9 bases lay outside the gene matches. The CDR3 loop reads CASSYRAGGRTDTQYF. For the CDR3, the DNA is TGTGCCAGCAGCTACAGGGCAGGGGGCCGCACAGATACGCAGTATTTT.

CDR3 DNA: TGTGCCAGCAGCTTAGCGCGAGTCGGGATTGGGGAGCAGTTCTTC. Amino acids: CASSLARVGIGEQFF. The chain has TRBV7-8 and TRBJ2-1; TRBD2 is a possible D gene (5 bases). Germline loops: CDR1 SGHVS, CDR2 FQNEAQ. Trimming stripped 0 bases from V and 10 bases from J, with 16 bases between. The CDR3 sequence is 15 residues long.

The gene calls are TRBV6-6 and TRBJ1-2; 7 nucleotides match TRBD1. The J segment lost 4 bases and the V segment lost 6 bases, leaving 5 bases of the junction unmatched. CDR1 is MNHNY, CDR2 SVGAGI, per germline (reference sequence). The CDR3 spans 13 residues. CDR3 sequence: CASSRDSSYGYTF. CDR3 nucleotides: TGTGCCAGCAGCCGGGACAGTAGCTATGGCTACACCTTC.

This chain connects TRBV5-1 to TRBJ2-3; 8 bases are shared with TRBD1. The V gene end was trimmed by 0 bases and the J gene end by 1 base; junction bases not matched to a gene: 10. The CDR3 has 18 amino acids. CDR1 and CDR2 (germline): SGHRS, YFSETQ. CDR3 sequence (DNA): TGCGCCAGCAGCTTGGGCGACAGGGGCCCTCTTGGCACAGATACGCAGTATTTT. Translation: CASSLGDRGPLGTDTQYF. The whole variable domain, filled in from reference TRBV5-1 and TRBJ2-3, reads KAGVTQTPRYLIKTRGQQVTLSCSPISGHRSVSWYQQTPGQGLQFLFEYFSETQRNKGNFPGRFSGRQFSNSRSEMNVSTLELGDSALYLCASSLGDRGPLGTDTQYFGPGTRLTVL.

This clone has just a few counts. This chain links TRBV15 with TRBJ2-5, with 12 bases lining up with TRBD1. Germline V gene lookup returns CDR1 LNHNV and CDR2 YYDKDF (reference sequence). The CDR3 consists of 14 residues. V trimming: 5 bases; J trimming: 5 bases; junction bases outside the gene matches: 3. DNA for the CDR3: TGTGCCACCAGCGGGGACAGGGGGCATGAGACCCAGTACTTC. Protein: CATSGDRGHETQYF.

DNA of the CDR3: TGTGCTAGTGTTGGGGAGGGGGGCTCCTACGAGCAGTACTTC. It yields the protein CASVGEGGSYEQYF. This chain joins TRBV12-5 and TRBJ2-7; perhaps TRBD2 as D (7 bases). This CDR3 region has 14 residues. The germline gives CDR1 LGHNT, CDR2 FRNRAP. V was trimmed by 7 bases and J by 0 bases, leaving 13 bases between them.

The table lists this clone with a few counts. This sequence joins TRBV5-1 and TRBJ2-1, with TRBD2 matching 9 bases. CDR1 and CDR2 (germline): SGHRS, YFSETQ. J was trimmed by 8 bases and V by 4 bases; bases with no gene match: 7. The CDR3 totals 14 residues. The CDR3: CASSDGGLAYEQFF. The CDR3 DNA follows: TGCGCCAGCAGCGACGGGGGACTAGCATATGAGCAGTTCTTC.

The chain combines TRBV5-1 with TRBJ1-5, with D hard to call. The CDR3 length is 15 residues. CDR1 is SGHRS, CDR2 YFSETQ, per germline. Trimming pared 2 bases from V and 3 bases from J, leaving 12 bases between. In DNA form, the CDR3 reads TGCGCCAGCAGCTTTGGGGAGGCAACCAATCAGCCCCAGCATTTT. This translates into CASSFGEATNQPQHF. Full variable domain (remainder filled in from reference TRBV5-1 and TRBJ1-5): KAGVTQTPRYLIKTRGQQVTLSCSPISGHRSVSWYQQTPGQGLQFLFEYFSETQRNKGNFPGRFSGRQFSNSRSEMNVSTLELGDSALYLCASSFGEATNQPQHFGDGTRLSIL.

This clone was observed a few times. This sequence joins TRBV5-4 and TRBJ2-2, with 11 bases fitting TRBD2. CDR3 length equals 15 residues. Trimming at V came to 4 bases and at J to 8 bases, leaving 7 bases not matched to a gene. Germline V gives CDR1 SGHNT, CDR2 YYREEE (reference sequence). CDR3 DNA: TGTGCCAGCAGCAATAGCGGGGGGGCAGGAGGGGAGCTGTTTTTT. Protein sequence: CASSNSGGAGGELFF.

A few counts support this clone. The chain recombines TRBV6-1 with TRBJ2-1; TRBD2 matches at 8 bases. Germline CDR1 reads MNHNS; CDR2 reads SASEGT. J gave up 15 bases and V 3 bases, and 4 bases lay outside the gene matches. CDR3 length equals 11 residues. The CDR3 DNA reads TGTGCCAGCAGTGAGGGACTAGTCCCGTTCTTC. This codes for CASSEGLVPFF.